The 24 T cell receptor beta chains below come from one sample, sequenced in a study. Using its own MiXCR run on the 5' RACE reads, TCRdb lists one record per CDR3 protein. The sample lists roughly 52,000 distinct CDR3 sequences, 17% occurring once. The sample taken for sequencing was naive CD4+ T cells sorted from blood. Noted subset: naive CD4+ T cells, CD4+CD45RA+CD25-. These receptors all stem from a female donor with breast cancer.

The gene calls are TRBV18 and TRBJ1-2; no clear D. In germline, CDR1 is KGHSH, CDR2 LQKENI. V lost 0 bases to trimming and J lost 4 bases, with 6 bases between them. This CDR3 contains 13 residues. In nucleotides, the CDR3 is TGTGCCAGCTCACCACCCCAAGGCTATGGCTACACCTTC. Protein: CASSPPQGYGYTF. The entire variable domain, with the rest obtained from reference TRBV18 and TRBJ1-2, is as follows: NAGVMQNPRHLVRRRGQEARLRCSPMKGHSHVYWYRQLPEEGLKFMVYLQKENIIDESGMPKERFSAEFPKEGPSILRIQQVVRGDSAAYFCASSPPQGYGYTFGSGTRLTVV.

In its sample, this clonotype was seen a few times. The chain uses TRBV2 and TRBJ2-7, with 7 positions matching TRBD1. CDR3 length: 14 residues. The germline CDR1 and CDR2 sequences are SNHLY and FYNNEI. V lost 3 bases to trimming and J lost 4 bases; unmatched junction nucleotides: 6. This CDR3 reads CASSDDRVRYEQYF. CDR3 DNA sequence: TGTGCCAGCAGTGATGACAGGGTGAGGTACGAGCAGTACTTC.

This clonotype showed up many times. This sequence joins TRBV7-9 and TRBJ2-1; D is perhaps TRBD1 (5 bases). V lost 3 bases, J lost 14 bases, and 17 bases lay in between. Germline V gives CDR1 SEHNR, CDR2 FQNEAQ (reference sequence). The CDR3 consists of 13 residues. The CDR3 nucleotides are TGTGCCAGCAGCTTCCCAGGGCTTTCAAAGGAGTTCTTC. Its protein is CASSFPGLSKEFF.

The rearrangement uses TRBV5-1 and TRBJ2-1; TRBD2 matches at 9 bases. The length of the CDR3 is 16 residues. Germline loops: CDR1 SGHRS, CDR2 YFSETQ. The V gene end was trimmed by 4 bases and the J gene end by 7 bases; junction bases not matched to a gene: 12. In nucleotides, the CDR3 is TGCGCCAGCAGCACGTTAGCGGGAGCCGAGTTAAATGAGCAGTTCTTC. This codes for CASSTLAGAELNEQFF.

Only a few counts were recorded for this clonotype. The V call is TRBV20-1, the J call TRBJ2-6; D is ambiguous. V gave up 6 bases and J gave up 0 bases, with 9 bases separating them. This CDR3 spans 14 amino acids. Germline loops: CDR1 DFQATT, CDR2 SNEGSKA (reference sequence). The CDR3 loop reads CSAEQHSGANVLTF. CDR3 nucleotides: TGCAGTGCCGAACAGCACTCTGGGGCCAACGTCCTGACTTTC.

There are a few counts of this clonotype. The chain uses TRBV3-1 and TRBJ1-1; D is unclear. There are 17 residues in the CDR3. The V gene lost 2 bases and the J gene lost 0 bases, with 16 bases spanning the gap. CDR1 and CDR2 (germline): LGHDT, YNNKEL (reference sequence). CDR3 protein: CASSQLLGSSMNTEAFF. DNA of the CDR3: TGTGCCAGCAGCCAACTCCTGGGAAGCTCCATGAACACTGAAGCTTTCTTT. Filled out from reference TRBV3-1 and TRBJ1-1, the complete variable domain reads DTAVSQTPKYLVTQMGNDKSIKCEQNLGHDTMYWYKQDSKKFLKIMFSYNNKELIINETVPNRFSPKSPDKAHLNLHINSLELGDSAVYFCASSQLLGSSMNTEAFFGQGTRLTVV.

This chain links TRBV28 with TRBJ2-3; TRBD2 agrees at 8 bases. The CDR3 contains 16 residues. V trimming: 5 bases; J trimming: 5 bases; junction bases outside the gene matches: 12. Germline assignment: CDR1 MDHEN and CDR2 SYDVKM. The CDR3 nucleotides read TGTGCCAGCAGTGCGCCGGGACTAGATTATCGAGATACGCAGTATTTT. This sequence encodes CASSAPGLDYRDTQYF.

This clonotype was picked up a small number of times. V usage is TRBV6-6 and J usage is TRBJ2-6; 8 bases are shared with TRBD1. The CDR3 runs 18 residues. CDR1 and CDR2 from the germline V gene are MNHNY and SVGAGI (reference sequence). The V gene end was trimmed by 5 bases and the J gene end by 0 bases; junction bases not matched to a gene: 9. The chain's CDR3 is CASSPQQGVASGANVLTF. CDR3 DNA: TGTGCCAGCAGTCCACAACAGGGGGTGGCCTCTGGGGCCAACGTCCTGACTTTC.

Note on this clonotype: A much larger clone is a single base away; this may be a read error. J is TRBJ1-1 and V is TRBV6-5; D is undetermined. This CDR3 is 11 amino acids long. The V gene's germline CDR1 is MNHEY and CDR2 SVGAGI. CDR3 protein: CASRSGGRALF. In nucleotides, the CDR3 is TGTGCCAGCAGGTCAGGCGGGAGAGCTCTCTTT.

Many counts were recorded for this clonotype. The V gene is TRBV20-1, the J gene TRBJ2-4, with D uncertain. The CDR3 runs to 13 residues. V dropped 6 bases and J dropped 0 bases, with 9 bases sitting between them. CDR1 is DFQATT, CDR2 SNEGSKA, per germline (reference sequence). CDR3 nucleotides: TGCAGTGCCGGATTACCAGCCAAAAACATTCAGTACTTC. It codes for CSAGLPAKNIQYF.

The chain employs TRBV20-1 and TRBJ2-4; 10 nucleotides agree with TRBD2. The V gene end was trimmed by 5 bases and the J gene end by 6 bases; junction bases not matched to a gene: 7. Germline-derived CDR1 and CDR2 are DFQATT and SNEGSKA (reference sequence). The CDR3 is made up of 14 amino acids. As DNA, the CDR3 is TGCAGTGCTCACCCTAGCGGGGGCAGAAACATTCAGTACTTC. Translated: CSAHPSGGRNIQYF.

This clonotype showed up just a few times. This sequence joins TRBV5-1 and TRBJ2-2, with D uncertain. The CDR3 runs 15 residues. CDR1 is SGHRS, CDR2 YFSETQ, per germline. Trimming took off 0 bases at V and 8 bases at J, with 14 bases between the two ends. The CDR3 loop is CASSLDRLASGELFF. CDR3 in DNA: TGCGCCAGCAGCTTGGATCGTCTCGCATCTGGGGAGCTGTTTTTT.

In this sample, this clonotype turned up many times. The CDR3: CASSYGRQETQYF. The CDR3 nucleotides are TGTGCCAGCAGTTACGGACGGCAAGAGACCCAGTACTTC. This rearrangement joins TRBV6-2 or TRBV6-3 to TRBJ2-5; D unclear. From germline, CDR1 is MNHEY and CDR2 SVGEGT. The CDR3 is 13 amino acids. V was cut by 2 bases and J by 2 bases, with 6 bases left in between.

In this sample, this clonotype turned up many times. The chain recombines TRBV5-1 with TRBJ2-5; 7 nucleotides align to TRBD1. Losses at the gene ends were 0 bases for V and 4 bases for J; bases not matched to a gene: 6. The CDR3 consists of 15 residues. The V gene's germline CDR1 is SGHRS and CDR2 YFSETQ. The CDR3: CASSLVRGGSETQYF. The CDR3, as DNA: TGCGCCAGCAGCTTGGTGAGAGGGGGCTCAGAGACCCAGTACTTC.

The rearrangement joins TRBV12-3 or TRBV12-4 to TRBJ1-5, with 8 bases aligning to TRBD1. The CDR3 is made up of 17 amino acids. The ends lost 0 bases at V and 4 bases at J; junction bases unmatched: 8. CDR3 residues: CASSLARRDRTNQPQHF. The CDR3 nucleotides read TGTGCCAGCAGTTTAGCTAGACGGGACAGGACTAATCAGCCCCAGCATTTT.

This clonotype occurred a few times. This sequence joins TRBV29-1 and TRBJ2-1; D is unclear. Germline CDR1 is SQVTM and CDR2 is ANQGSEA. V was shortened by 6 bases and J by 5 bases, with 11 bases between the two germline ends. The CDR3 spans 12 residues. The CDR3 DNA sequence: TGCAGCGTCGCGCCTCAGAACAATGAGCAGTTCTTC. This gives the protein CSVAPQNNEQFF.

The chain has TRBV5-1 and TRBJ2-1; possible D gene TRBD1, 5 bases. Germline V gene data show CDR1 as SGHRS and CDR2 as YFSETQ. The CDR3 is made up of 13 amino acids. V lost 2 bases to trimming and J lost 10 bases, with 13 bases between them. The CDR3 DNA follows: TGCGCCAGCAGCTTCTCTCAGGGTGGGGAGCAGTTCTTC. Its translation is CASSFSQGGEQFF.

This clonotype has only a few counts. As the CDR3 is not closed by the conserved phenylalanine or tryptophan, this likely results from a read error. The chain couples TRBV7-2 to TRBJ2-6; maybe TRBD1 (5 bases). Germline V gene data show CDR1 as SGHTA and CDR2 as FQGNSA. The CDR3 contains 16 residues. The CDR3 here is CASSLVIGSGANALTS. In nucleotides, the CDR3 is TGTGCCAGCAGCTTAGTAATAGGCTCTGGGGCCAACGCCCTGACTTCC.

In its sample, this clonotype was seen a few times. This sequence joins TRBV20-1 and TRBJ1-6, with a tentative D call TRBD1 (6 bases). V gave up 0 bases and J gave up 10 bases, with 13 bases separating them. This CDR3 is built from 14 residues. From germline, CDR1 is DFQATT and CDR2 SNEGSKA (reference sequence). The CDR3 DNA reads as TGCAGTGCTAGAGATAAGGGGGTTTGGTCACCCCTCCACTTT. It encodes CSARDKGVWSPLHF.

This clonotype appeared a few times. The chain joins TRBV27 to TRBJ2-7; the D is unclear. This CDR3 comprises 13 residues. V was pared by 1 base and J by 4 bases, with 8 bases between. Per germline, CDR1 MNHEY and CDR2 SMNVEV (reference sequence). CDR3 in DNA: TGTGCCAGCAGTTTATACGACCGATACGAGCAGTACTTC. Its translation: CASSLYDRYEQYF.

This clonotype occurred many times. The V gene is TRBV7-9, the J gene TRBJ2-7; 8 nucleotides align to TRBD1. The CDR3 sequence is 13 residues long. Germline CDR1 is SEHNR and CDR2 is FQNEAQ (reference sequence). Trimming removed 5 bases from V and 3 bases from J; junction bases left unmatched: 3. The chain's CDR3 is CASSPDRDYEQYF. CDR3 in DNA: TGTGCCAGCAGCCCGGACAGGGACTACGAGCAGTACTTC.

DNA for the CDR3: TGCAGTGCTAGACCCCCTCCGGGGGGCCCTAACTATGGCTACACCTTC. Translation gives CSARPPPGGPNYGYTF. The chain carries TRBV20-1 and TRBJ1-2; possibly TRBD1 for D (6 bases). Between the trimmed V and J ends, which lost 2 bases and 0 bases, there was a span of 16 bases. The germline V gene encodes CDR1 DFQATT and CDR2 SNEGSKA (reference sequence). The CDR3 is 16 amino acids.

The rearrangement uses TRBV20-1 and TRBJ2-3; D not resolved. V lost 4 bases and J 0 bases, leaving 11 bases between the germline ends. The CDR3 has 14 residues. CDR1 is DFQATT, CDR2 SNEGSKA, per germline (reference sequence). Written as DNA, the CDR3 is TGCAGTGCTAAGAGGCCTTTTAGCACAGATACGCAGTATTTT. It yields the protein CSAKRPFSTDTQYF.

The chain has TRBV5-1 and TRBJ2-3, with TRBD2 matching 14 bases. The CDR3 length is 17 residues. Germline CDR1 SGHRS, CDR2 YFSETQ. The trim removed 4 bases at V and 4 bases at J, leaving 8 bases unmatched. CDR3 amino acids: CASSPMTSGGAADTQYF. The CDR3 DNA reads TGCGCCAGCAGCCCGATGACTAGCGGGGGGGCGGCAGATACGCAGTATTTT. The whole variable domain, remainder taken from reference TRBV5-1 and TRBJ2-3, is KAGVTQTPRYLIKTRGQQVTLSCSPISGHRSVSWYQQTPGQGLQFLFEYFSETQRNKGNFPGRFSGRQFSNSRSEMNVSTLELGDSALYLCASSPMTSGGAADTQYFGPGTRLTVL.